This T cell receptor (beta chain) was sequenced for a study of Ad26.COV2.S vaccination and SARS-CoV-2 variants. Whole-study context: Intramuscular Ad26.COV2.S doses were given once or twice, 56 days apart.

The CDR3 is made up of 16 amino acids. V shed 5 bases, J shed 2 bases, and the junction held 9 bases outside the gene matches. Germline-derived CDR1 and CDR2 are MDHEN and SYDVKM. The assay was immunoSEQ multiplex PCR, and TCRdb's table has in-frame clones only and misses some. This sample carries over 400,000 clones, 90% of them seen once, and the ten largest clones take roughly 4.3%. The treatment was: some 19 received Ad26.COV2.S at low or high dose, single or two shots; 5 received placebo; per-sample allocation not given. Specimen acquisition occurred on day 63 following the initial vaccine or placebo injection. Whoever gave the sample was an adult aged 18-55 years in Boston.

The sequenced sample was peripheral blood, obtained in a trial of Ad26.COV2.S vaccine versus placebo. The J gene is TRBJ1-2, the V gene TRBV28, with TRBD1 identical over 9 bases. This sequence was found in a person aged 18 to 65 who received the Ad26.COV2.S COVID-19 vaccine or a placebo. DNA of the CDR3: TGTGCCAGCAGTAGCCCCCCGGGACAGGGAAACTATGGCTACACCTTC. Its protein is CASSSPPGQGNYGYTF.